The 2 T cell receptor beta chains listed next were all sequenced from one sample in a study of shared clonotypes between healthy human individuals. Profiling relied on immunoSEQ multiplex PCR, and the TCRdb table lists in-frame clones only, not all of them. The sample consists of around 510,000 clones, around 80% of them appearing once. Sequencing was performed on PBMCs. The source is a woman between 40 and 50 years old in good health. Some clones in this sample may be carry-over from other donors' samples.

This chain uses TRBV11-2 with TRBJ2-5; D gene unclear. V shed 1 base and J shed 5 bases, with 5 bases lying between them. Per the germline V gene, CDR1 is SGHAT and CDR2 is FQNNGV. The CDR3 totals 12 residues. CDR3 region: CASSLVAETQYF. The CDR3 nucleotides are TGTGCCAGCAGCTTAGTGGCGGAGACCCAGTACTTC.

The chain links TRBV19 to TRBJ2-2; TRBD2 matches 15 bases. V trimming: 5 bases; J trimming: 5 bases; junction bases outside the gene matches: 9. This CDR3 region has 18 residues. Germline V gene sequence: CDR1 LNHDA, CDR2 SQIVND (reference sequence). The CDR3 DNA sequence: TGTGCCAGTAGTCCCAGGACTAGCGGGAGGGCCCGAACCGGGGAGCTGTTTTTT. It encodes CASSPRTSGRARTGELFF.